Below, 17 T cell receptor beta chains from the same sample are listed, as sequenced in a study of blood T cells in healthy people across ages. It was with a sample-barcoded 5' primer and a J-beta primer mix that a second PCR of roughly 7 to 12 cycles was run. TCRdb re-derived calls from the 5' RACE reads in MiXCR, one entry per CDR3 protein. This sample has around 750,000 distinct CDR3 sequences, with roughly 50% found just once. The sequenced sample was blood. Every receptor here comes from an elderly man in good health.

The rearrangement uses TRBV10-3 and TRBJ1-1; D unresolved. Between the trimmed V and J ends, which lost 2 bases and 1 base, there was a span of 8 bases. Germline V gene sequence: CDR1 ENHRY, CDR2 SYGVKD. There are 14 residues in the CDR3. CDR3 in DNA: TGTGCCATCAGTGAGCCCCCGGGGAACACTGAAGCTTTCTTT. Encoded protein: CAISEPPGNTEAFF.

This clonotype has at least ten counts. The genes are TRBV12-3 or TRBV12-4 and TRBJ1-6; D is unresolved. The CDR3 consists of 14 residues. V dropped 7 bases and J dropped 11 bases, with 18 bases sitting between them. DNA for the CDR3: TGTGCCAGCACCCCCGGGGAGGGCAGGACACCCCTCCACTTT. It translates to CASTPGEGRTPLHF.

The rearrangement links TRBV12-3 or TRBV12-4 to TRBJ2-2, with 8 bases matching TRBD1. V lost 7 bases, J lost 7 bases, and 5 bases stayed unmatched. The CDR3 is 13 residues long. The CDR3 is CASTRTGYGELFF. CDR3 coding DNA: TGTGCCAGCACCCGGACAGGGTACGGGGAGCTGTTTTTT.

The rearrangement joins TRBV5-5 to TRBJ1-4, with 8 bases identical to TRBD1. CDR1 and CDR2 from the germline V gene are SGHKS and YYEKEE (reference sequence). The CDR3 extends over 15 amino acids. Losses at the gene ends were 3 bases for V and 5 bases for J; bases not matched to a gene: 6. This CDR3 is CASSSPTGVNEKLFF. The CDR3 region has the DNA TGTGCCAGCAGCTCTCCGACAGGGGTAAATGAAAAACTGTTTTTT.

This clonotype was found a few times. The CDR3: CSASNRGWEQYF. CDR3 bases: TGCAGTGCTAGTAACAGGGGTTGGGAGCAGTACTTC. This rearrangement joins TRBV20-1 to TRBJ2-5; 7 bases agree with TRBD1. J was trimmed by 11 bases and V by 3 bases; bases with no gene match: 9. Germline assignment: CDR1 DFQATT and CDR2 SNEGSKA (reference sequence). CDR3 length: 12 amino acids.

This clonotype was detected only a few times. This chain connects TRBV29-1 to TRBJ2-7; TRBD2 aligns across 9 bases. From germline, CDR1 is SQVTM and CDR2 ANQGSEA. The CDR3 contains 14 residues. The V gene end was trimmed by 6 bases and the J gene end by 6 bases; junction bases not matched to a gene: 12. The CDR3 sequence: CSVDLAGPSSEQYF. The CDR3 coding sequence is TGCAGCGTGGATCTAGCGGGGCCTTCGTCCGAGCAGTACTTC.

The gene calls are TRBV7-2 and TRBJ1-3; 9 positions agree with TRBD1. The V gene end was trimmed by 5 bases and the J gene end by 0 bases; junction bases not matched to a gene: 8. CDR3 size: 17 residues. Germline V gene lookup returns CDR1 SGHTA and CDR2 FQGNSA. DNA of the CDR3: TGTGCCAGCAGCCCGCAACAGGGGGCTCGCTCTGGAAACACCATATATTTT. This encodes CASSPQQGARSGNTIYF. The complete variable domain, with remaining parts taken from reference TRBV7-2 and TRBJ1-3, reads GAGVSQSPSNKVTEKGKDVELRCDPISGHTALYWYRQSLGQGLEFLIYFQGNSAPDKSGLPSDRFSAERTGGSVSTLTIQRTQQEDSAVYLCASSPQQGARSGNTIYFGEGSWLTVV.

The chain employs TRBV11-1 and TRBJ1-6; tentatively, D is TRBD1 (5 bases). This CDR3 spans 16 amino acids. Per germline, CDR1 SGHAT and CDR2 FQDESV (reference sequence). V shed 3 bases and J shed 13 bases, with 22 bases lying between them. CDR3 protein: CASSFASGAGRSPLHF. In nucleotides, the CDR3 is TGTGCCAGCAGCTTCGCCAGCGGGGCCGGGCGGTCGCCCCTCCACTTT.

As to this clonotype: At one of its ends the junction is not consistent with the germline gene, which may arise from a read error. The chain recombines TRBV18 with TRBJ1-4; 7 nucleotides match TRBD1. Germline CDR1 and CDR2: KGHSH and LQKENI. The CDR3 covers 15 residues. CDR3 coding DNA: TGTGTCAGCTCGCAGACAGGGAAATCTAATGAAAAACTGTTTTTT. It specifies CVSSQTGKSNEKLFF.

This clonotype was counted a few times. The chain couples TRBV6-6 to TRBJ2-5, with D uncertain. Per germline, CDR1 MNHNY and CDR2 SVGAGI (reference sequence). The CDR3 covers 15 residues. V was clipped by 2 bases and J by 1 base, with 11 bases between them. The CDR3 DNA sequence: TGTGCCAGCAGTTACCCCCATGCCGCCCAAGAGACCCAGTACTTC. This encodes CASSYPHAAQETQYF.

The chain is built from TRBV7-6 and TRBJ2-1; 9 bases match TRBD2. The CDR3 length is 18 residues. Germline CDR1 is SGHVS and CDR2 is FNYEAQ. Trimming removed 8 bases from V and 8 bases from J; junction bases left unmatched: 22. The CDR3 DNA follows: TGTGCCAGCGCCCGCGGGCTAGCGGGAAAAGGGGCTTTCGATGAGCAGTTCTTC. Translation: CASARGLAGKGAFDEQFF.

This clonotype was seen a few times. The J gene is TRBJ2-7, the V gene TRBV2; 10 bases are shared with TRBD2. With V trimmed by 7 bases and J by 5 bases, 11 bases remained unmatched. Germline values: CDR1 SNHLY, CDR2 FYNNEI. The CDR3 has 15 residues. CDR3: CASNDRTSGNNEQYF. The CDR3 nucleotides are TGTGCCAGCAACGACAGGACTAGCGGTAACAACGAGCAGTACTTC.

The DNA for the CDR3 is TGTGCCAGCAGTGGAGACAGTATTACCGATGAGCAGTTCTTC. Protein sequence: CASSGDSITDEQFF. The rearrangement joins TRBV27 to TRBJ2-1; TRBD1 might be the D (5 bases). CDR1 is MNHEY, CDR2 SMNVEV, per germline (reference sequence). The CDR3 consists of 14 residues. V gave up 5 bases and J gave up 8 bases, with 16 bases separating them.

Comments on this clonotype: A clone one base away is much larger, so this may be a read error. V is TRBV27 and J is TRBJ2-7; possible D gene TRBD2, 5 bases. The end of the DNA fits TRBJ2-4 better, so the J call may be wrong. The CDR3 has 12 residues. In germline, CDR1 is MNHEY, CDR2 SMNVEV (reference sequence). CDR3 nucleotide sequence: TGTGCCAGCATTTTAGAGGGAAACATTCAGTACTTC. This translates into CASILEGNIQYF.

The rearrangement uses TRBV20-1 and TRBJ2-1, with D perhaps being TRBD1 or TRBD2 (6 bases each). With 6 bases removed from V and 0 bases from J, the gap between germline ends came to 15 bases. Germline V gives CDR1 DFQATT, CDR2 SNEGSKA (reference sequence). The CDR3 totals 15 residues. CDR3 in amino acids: CSADRGASSYNEQFF. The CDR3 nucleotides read TGCAGTGCGGATAGGGGGGCCAGCTCCTACAATGAGCAGTTCTTC.

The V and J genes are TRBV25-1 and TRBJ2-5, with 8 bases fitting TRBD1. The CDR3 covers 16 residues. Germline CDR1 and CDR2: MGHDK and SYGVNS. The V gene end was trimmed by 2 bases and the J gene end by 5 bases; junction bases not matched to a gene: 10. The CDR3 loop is CASSEMGTGGTETQYF. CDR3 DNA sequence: TGTGCCAGCAGTGAAATGGGGACAGGAGGTACGGAGACCCAGTACTTC.

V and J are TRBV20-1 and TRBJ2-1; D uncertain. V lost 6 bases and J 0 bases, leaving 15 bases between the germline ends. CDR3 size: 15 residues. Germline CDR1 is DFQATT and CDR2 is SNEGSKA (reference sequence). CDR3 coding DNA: TGCAGTGCCACCCGAGGAGCCGACTCCTACAATGAGCAGTTCTTC. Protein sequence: CSATRGADSYNEQFF.